These 14 T cell receptor beta chains came from one sample sequenced in a study of T-cell reconstitution after alpha-beta-depleted transplantation in children. Unique molecular identifiers were used to barcode this TCRbeta library. TCRdb analysed the PCR reads with MiXCR anew, one entry per CDR3 protein. The sample lists about 100,000 distinct CDR3 sequences; about 6% were seen once. The sequencing used PBMCs, mostly from graft donor cells, collected 60 days after TCRalphabeta/CD19-depleted stem cell transplant. The source of these receptors is a female patient aged 2 to 10 who had a stem cell transplant for Fanconi anemia, so the T cells may come from the graft donor.

This clonotype was picked up many times. The chain joins TRBV18 to TRBJ2-1; D is undetermined. Trimming stripped 4 bases from V and 3 bases from J, with 4 bases between. Germline V gene data show CDR1 as KGHSH and CDR2 as LQKENI. The CDR3 has 12 residues. CDR3 loop: CASSQGYNEQFF. CDR3 coding DNA: TGTGCCAGCTCACAGGGCTACAATGAGCAGTTCTTC.

This clonotype came up a few times. The V and J genes are TRBV7-9 and TRBJ2-4; possibly TRBD2 for D (5 bases). Trimming cost V 0 bases and J 5 bases, with 11 bases left between them. This CDR3 has 15 residues. Germline V gives CDR1 SEHNR, CDR2 FQNEAQ (reference sequence). The CDR3 here is CASSLAPRTENIQYF. The CDR3 region has the DNA TGTGCCAGCAGCTTAGCCCCGCGGACTGAAAACATTCAGTACTTC.

The chain uses TRBV7-2 and TRBJ2-1, with 9 bases aligning to TRBD1. Germline trimming cut 5 bases from V and 9 bases from J; bases unmatched to any gene: 8. The CDR3 covers 14 residues. The V gene's germline CDR1 is SGHTA and CDR2 FQGNSA. The chain's CDR3 is CASSQGQGLGEQFF. As DNA, the CDR3 is TGTGCCAGCAGCCAGGGACAGGGTTTGGGTGAGCAGTTCTTC.

This clonotype was observed at least ten times. The J gene is TRBJ2-7, the V gene TRBV11-2; 12 positions match TRBD2. Germline V gene sequence: CDR1 SGHAT, CDR2 FQNNGV. The junction had 10 bases not matched to a gene; V was cut back by 4 bases and J by 6 bases. CDR3 length equals 16 residues. The CDR3 DNA reads as TGTGCCAGCAGCTACCTAGCGGGAGGGCCAGTTTTCGAGCAGTACTTC. Translating gives CASSYLAGGPVFEQYF.

This clonotype was observed many times. This chain uses TRBV6-5 with TRBJ1-3; D is perhaps TRBD1 (6 bases). Germline-derived CDR1 and CDR2 are MNHEY and SVGAGI. The V gene lost 2 bases and the J gene lost 3 bases, with 8 bases spanning the gap. This CDR3 region has 14 residues. In DNA, the CDR3 is TGTGCCAGCAGTTACCGGACAGTTGGAAACACCATATATTTT. It codes for CASSYRTVGNTIYF.

This clonotype showed up many times. The chain links TRBV25-1 to TRBJ1-2, with a possible D match to TRBD1 (6 bases). The CDR3 spans 13 residues. Germline V gene data show CDR1 as MGHDK and CDR2 as SYGVNS. The germline V and J ends were trimmed by 3 bases and 4 bases, with 9 bases remaining between them. The CDR3 region is CASSDGQSYGYTF. DNA for the CDR3: TGTGCCAGCAGTGACGGACAGAGCTATGGCTACACCTTC.

The gene calls are TRBV3-1 and TRBJ1-2; no reliable D call. This CDR3 has 16 amino acids. CDR1 is LGHDT, CDR2 YNNKEL, per germline (reference sequence). The V end lost 2 bases, the J end lost 6 bases, and 19 bases lay between the germline ends. CDR3 residues: CASSQFVAASGNGYTF. In nucleotides, the CDR3 is TGTGCCAGCAGCCAATTCGTGGCCGCCTCGGGAAATGGCTACACCTTC.

This chain connects TRBV12-3 or TRBV12-4 to TRBJ1-5; a weak D match, TRBD1 (6 bases). V was pared by 2 bases and J by 2 bases, with 31 bases between. The CDR3 has 22 amino acids. The CDR3 coding sequence is TGTGCCAGCAGTTTAAGCGTGTTGGGGGTCCAGGCCATACAGGGAGGCAATCAGCCCCAGCATTTT. This sequence encodes CASSLSVLGVQAIQGGNQPQHF.

This clonotype has at least ten counts. The J gene is TRBJ2-7, the V gene TRBV7-6, with 9 bases fitting TRBD1. Trimming removed 5 bases from V and 6 bases from J; junction bases left unmatched: 8. Germline V CDR1 and CDR2: SGHVS, FNYEAQ. The CDR3 loop spans 14 amino acids. DNA of the CDR3: TGTGCCAGCAGCCTCGGGACAGGGACCGGCGAGCAGTACTTC. This translates into CASSLGTGTGEQYF.

This clonotype was counted at least ten times. V usage is TRBV7-2 and J usage is TRBJ2-7, with a tentative D call TRBD2 (6 bases). Germline lookup yields CDR1 SGHTA and CDR2 FQGNSA. The CDR3 contains 16 residues. The V and J ends lost 2 bases and 3 bases respectively, with 17 bases between them. The CDR3 DNA reads as TGTGCCAGCAGCTTAATCGGAGGGGTTGGTGGCTACGAGCAGTACTTC. Its translation: CASSLIGGVGGYEQYF.

At least ten counts were recorded for this clonotype. The chain couples TRBV5-1 to TRBJ2-3; no clear D. Trimming removed 1 base at V and 3 bases at J, with 3 bases between. Germline V CDR1 and CDR2: SGHRS, YFSETQ. The CDR3 sequence is 12 residues long. The CDR3 region has the DNA TGCGCCAGCAGCTTGCTAACAGATACGCAGTATTTT. Translating it yields CASSLLTDTQYF. Full variable domain (remainder filled in from reference TRBV5-1 and TRBJ2-3): KAGVTQTPRYLIKTRGQQVTLSCSPISGHRSVSWYQQTPGQGLQFLFEYFSETQRNKGNFPGRFSGRQFSNSRSEMNVSTLELGDSALYLCASSLLTDTQYFGPGTRLTVL.

Ten or more counts support this clonotype. This chain joins TRBV20-1 and TRBJ2-1, with D perhaps TRBD1 or TRBD2 (5 bases each). This CDR3 has 16 amino acids. The germline V and J ends were trimmed by 2 bases and 6 bases, with 20 bases remaining between them. Germline V gives CDR1 DFQATT, CDR2 SNEGSKA (reference sequence). CDR3 sequence (DNA): TGCAGTGCTAGATTTACCCCCCAGGGACCCCCCAATGAGCAGTTCTTC. It codes for CSARFTPQGPPNEQFF.

This clonotype was seen repeatedly, ten times or more. The chain joins TRBV12-3 or TRBV12-4 to TRBJ2-3; perhaps TRBD2 as D (5 bases). CDR3 length equals 15 residues. Trimming stripped 5 bases from V and 4 bases from J, with 16 bases between. CDR3 residues: CASSLPGNGADTQYF. The CDR3 nucleotides are TGTGCCAGCAGTCTCCCGGGGAACGGGGCAGATACGCAGTATTTT.

In its sample, this clonotype was seen a few times. This chain uses TRBV10-3 with TRBJ2-7; TRBD1 aligns across 9 bases. Germline lookup yields CDR1 ENHRY and CDR2 SYGVKD. J was trimmed by 4 bases and V by 6 bases; bases with no gene match: 7. The CDR3 is made up of 14 amino acids. Here the CDR3 reads CAIRNRDREYEQYF. The CDR3, as DNA: TGTGCCATCAGAAACCGGGACAGGGAATACGAGCAGTACTTC.